This TCR beta chain comes out of a study of T cell responses to AZD1222 COVID-19 vaccine. With V trimmed by 6 bases and J by 7 bases, 2 bases remained unmatched. The CDR3 totals 12 residues. Germline loops: CDR1 KGHDR, CDR2 SFDVKD. TCRdb's copy holds only in-frame clones and misses some; the assay was immunoSEQ multiplex PCR. The table lists around 130,000 clones, just over 85% of them singletons, with around 10% in the top ten. The chain is built from TRBV24-1 and TRBJ2-1, with 7 bases matching TRBD2. This clonotype originated in an adult in good health. The specimen comprised peripheral blood, sampled on day 0 of AZD1222 vaccination. CDR3 nucleotide sequence: TGTGCCACCAGTCTTAGCGGGAATGAGCAGTTCTTC. Translated, it gives CATSLSGNEQFF.